This entry describes one T cell receptor beta chain. Template switching added a universal primer site; cDNA carried unique molecular identifiers. TCRdb recomputed calls from the 5' RACE reads with MiXCR, one row per CDR3 protein. The data contain about 1.7 million distinct CDR3 sequences, about 32% of them singletons. This record comes from a study of identical twins. The V gene end was trimmed by 6 bases and the J gene end by 11 bases; junction bases not matched to a gene: 11. This CDR3 region has 15 residues. The germline V gene encodes CDR1 SGHTA and CDR2 FQGNSA. The sequence came from a newborn girl in good health. Sequencing was done on a sample of cord blood. V gene TRBV7-2 combines with J gene TRBJ2-5; TRBD2 aligns across 14 bases. In DNA, the CDR3 is TGTGCCAGCAGTCCAGAGGGACTAGCGGGAGAGGGGCAGTACTTC. Protein product: CASSPEGLAGEGQYF.